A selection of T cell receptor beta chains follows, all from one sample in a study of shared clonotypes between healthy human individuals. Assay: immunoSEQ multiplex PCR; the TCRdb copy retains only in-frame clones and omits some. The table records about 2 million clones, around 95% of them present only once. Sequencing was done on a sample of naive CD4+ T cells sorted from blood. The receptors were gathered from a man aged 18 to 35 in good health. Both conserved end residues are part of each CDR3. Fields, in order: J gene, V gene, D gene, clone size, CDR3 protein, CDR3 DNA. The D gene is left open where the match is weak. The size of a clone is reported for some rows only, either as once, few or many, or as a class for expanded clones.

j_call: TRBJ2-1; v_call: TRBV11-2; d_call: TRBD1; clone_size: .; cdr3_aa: CASSQYRGPNNEQFF; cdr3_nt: TGTGCCAGCAGCCAATACAGGGGGCCGAACAATGAGCAGTTCTTC
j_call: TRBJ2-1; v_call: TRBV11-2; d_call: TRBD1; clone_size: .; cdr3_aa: CASRQTGGAPNEQFF; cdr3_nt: TGTGCCAGCAGACAGACAGGGGGCGCCCCGAATGAGCAGTTCTTC
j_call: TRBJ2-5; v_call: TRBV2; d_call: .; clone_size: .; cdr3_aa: CASKRGQETQYF; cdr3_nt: TGTGCCAGCAAAAGGGGACAAGAGACCCAGTACTTC
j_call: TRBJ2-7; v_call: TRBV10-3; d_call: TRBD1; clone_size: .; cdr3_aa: CAISELRTGIYEQYF; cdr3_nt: TGTGCCATCAGTGAGTTAAGGACAGGGATCTACGAGCAGTACTTC
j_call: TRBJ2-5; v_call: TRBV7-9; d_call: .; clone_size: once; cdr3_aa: CASSSIKTQYF; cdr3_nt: TGTGCCAGCAGCTCCATCAAGACCCAGTACTTC
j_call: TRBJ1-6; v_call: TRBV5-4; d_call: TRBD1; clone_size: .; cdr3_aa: CASSRQGAFNSPLHF; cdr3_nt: TGTGCCAGCAGCCGACAGGGGGCATTCAATTCACCCCTCCACTTT
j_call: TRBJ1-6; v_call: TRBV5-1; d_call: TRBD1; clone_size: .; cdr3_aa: CASSLAVRGQPVGSPLHF; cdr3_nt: TGCGCCAGCAGCTTGGCCGTGAGGGGACAGCCCGTCGGTTCACCCCTCCACTTT
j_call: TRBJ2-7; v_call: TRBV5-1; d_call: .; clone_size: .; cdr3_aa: CASSPGAGSYEQYF; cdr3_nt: TGCGCCAGCAGCCCCGGTGCTGGCTCCTACGAGCAGTACTTC
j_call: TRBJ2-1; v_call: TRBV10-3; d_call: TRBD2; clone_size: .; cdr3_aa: CAISDIGLAGNEQFF; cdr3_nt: TGTGCCATCAGTGATATAGGGCTAGCGGGCAATGAGCAGTTCTTC
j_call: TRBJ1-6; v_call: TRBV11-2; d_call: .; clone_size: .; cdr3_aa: CASSSAGGSVNSPLHF; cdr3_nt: TGTGCCAGCAGCTCCGCGGGGGGCAGCGTTAATTCACCCCTCCACTTT
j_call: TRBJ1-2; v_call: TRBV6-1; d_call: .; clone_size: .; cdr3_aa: CASSDLRNKGVDYGYTF; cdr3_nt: TGTGCCAGCAGTGACCTCAGGAATAAGGGGGTGGACTATGGCTACACCTTC
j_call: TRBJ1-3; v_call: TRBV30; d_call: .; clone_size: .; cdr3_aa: CAWRRNTIYF; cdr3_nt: TGTGCCTGGAGGAGAAACACCATATATTTT
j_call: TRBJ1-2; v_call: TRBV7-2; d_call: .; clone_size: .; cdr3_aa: CASSRAGNYGYTF; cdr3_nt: TGTGCCAGCAGCCGGGCAGGGAACTATGGCTACACCTTC
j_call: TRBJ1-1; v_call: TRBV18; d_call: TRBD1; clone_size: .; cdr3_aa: CASSPLTGGNTEAFF; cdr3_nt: TGTGCCAGCTCACCTCTCACAGGGGGAAACACTGAAGCTTTCTTT
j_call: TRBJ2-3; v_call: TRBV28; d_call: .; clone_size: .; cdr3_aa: CASGNRGDGTDTQYF; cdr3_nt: TGTGCCAGCGGCAATAGGGGGGATGGCACAGATACGCAGTATTTT
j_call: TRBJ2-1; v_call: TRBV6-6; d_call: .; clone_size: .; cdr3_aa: CASSPPLNPGYNEQFF; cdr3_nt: TGTGCCAGCAGTCCCCCTCTGAATCCTGGCTACAATGAGCAGTTCTTC
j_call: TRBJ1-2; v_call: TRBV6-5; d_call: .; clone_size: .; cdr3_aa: CASSYLSASYGYTF; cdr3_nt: TGTGCCAGCAGTTACTTGTCTGCTTCCTATGGCTACACCTTC
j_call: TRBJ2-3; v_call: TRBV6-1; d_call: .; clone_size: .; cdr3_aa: CASSDGGPGTDTQYF; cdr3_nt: TGTGCCAGCAGTGATGGGGGGCCAGGCACAGATACGCAGTATTTT
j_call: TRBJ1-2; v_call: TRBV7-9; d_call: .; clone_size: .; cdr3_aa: CASSLGYYYGYTF; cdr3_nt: TGTGCCAGCAGCTTAGGTTATTACTATGGCTACACCTTC
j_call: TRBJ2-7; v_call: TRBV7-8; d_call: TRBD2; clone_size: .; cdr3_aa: CASSSQLAPIYEQYF; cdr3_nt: TGTGCCAGCAGCTCCCAACTAGCGCCAATCTACGAGCAGTACTTC
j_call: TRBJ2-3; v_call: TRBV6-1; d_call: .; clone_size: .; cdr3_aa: CASSDPSTDTQYF; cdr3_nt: TGTGCCAGCAGTGACCCGAGCACAGATACGCAGTATTTT
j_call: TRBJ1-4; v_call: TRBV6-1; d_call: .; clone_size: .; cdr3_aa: CASSEQGGEKLFF; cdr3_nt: TGTGCCAGCAGTGAGCAGGGTGGTGAAAAACTGTTTTTT
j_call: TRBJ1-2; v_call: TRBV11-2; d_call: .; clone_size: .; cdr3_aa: CASRAHDANNYGYTF; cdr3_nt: TGTGCCAGCAGAGCCCACGACGCCAATAACTATGGCTACACCTTC
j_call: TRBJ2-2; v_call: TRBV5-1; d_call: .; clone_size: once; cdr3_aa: CASSLVVGANTGELFF; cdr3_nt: TGCGCCAGCAGCTTGGTAGTCGGCGCGAACACCGGGGAGCTGTTTTTT
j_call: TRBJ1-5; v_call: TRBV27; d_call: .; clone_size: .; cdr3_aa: CASSRNRQVGNQPQHF; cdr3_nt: TGTGCCAGCAGCCGTAATCGGCAGGTAGGCAATCAGCCCCAGCATTTT
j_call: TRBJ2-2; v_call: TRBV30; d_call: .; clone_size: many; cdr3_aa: CAWRGEFAGELFF; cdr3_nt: TGTGCCTGGAGAGGGGAGTTTGCCGGGGAGCTGTTTTTT
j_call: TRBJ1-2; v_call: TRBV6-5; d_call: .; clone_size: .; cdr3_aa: CASSYGGGLYGYTF; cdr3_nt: TGTGCCAGCAGTTACGGGGGAGGCCTCTATGGCTACACCTTC
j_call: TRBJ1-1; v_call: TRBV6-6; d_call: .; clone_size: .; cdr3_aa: CASRDRQMNTEAFF; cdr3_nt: TGTGCCAGCAGGGACAGACAAATGAACACTGAAGCTTTCTTT
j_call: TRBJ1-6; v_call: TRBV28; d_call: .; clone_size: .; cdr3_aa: CASSRHDTDNSPLHF; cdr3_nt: TGTGCCAGCAGTCGACACGACACAGATAATTCACCCCTCCACTTT
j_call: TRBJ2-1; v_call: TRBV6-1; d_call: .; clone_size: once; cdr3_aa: CASSVRIYNEQFF; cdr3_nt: TGTGCCAGCAGTGTTAGGATATACAATGAGCAGTTCTTC
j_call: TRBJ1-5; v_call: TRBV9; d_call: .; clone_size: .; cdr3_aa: CASSSDHSNQPQHF; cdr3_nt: TGTGCCAGCAGCTCAGACCATAGCAATCAGCCCCAGCATTTT
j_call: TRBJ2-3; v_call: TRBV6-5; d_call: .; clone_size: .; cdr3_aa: CASSYSLASTDTQYF; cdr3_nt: TGTGCCAGCAGTTACTCGTTGGCTAGCACAGATACGCAGTATTTT
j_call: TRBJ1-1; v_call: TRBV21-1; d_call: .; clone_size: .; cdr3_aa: CASSTETLMNTEAFF; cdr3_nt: TGTGCCAGCAGCACTGAGACACTCATGAACACTGAAGCTTTCTTT
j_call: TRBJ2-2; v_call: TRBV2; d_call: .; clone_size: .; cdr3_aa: CASSLGNRALGTGELFF; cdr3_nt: TGTGCCAGCAGTCTAGGGAACAGGGCGTTGGGGACCGGGGAGCTGTTTTTT
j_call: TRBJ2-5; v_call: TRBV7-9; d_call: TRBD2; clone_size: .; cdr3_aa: CASTPRTSAETQYF; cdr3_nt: TGTGCCAGCACCCCGAGGACTAGCGCAGAGACCCAGTACTTC
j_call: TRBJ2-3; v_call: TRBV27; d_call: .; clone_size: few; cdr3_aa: CASRVGPSARTDTQYF; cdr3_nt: TGTGCCAGCAGAGTGGGGCCTAGCGCCCGCACAGATACGCAGTATTTT
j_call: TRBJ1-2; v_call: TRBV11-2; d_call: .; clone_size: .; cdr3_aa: CASSWAPLSYGYTF; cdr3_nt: TGTGCCAGCAGCTGGGCTCCCCTTTCCTATGGCTACACCTTC
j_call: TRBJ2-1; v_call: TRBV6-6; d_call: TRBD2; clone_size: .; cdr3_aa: CASSYPGTSRTIF; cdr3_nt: TGTGCCAGCAGTTACCCCGGGACTAGCCGAACGATCTTC
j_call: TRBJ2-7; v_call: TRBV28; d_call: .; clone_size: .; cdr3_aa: CASTTPGGPLYEQYF; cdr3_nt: TGTGCCAGCACCACCCCCGGAGGTCCCCTCTACGAGCAGTACTTC
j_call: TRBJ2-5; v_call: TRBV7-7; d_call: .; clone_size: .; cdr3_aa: CASSLQHQETQYF; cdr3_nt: TGTGCTAGCAGCTTACAACACCAAGAGACCCAGTACTTC
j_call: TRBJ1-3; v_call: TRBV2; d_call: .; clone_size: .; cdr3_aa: CASSDARPSSGNTIYF; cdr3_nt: TGTGCCAGCAGTGACGCCAGACCTAGCTCTGGAAACACCATATATTTT
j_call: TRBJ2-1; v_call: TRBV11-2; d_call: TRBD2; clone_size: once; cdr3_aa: CASSRRLAGVSDEQFF; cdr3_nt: TGTGCCAGCAGCAGAAGACTAGCGGGAGTTTCCGATGAGCAGTTCTTC
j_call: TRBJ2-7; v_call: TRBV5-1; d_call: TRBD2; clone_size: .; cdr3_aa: CASSPALAGAGHEQYF; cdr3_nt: TGCGCCAGCAGCCCAGCACTAGCGGGAGCCGGCCACGAGCAGTACTTC
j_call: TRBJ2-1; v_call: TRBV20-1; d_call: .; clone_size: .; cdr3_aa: CSAHDLWEQFF; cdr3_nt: TGCAGTGCTCACGACCTCTGGGAGCAGTTCTTC
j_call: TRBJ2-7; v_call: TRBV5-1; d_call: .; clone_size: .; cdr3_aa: CASSLTATLTYEQYF; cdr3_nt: TGCGCCAGCAGCTTGACAGCCACCCTTACCTACGAGCAGTACTTC
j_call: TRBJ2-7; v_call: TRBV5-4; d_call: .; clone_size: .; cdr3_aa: CASSLVAGGYEQYF; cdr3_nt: TGTGCCAGCAGCTTGGTGGCAGGAGGCTACGAGCAGTACTTC
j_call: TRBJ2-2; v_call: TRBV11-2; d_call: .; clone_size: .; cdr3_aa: CASSLEGGTGELFF; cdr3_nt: TGTGCCAGCAGCTTAGAGGGTGGGACCGGGGAGCTGTTTTTT
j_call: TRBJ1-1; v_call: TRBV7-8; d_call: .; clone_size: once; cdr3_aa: CASSLGQKTEAFF; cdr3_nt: TGTGCCAGCAGCTTAGGACAGAAAACTGAAGCTTTCTTT
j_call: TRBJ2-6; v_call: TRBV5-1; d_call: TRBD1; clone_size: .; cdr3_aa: CASSLTGERSGANVLTF; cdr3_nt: TGCGCCAGCAGCTTGACAGGGGAAAGGTCTGGGGCCAACGTCCTGACTTTC
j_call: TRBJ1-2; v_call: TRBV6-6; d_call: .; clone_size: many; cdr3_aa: CASGRLANYGYTF; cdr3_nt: TGTGCCAGCGGCCGATTAGCTAACTATGGCTACACCTTC
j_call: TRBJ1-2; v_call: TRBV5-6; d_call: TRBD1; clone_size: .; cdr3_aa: CASSWTGSALGYTF; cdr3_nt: TGTGCCAGCAGCTGGACAGGTTCCGCCCTCGGCTACACCTTC
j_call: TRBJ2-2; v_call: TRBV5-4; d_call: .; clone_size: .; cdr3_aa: CASSLTGTLAGELFF; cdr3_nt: TGTGCCAGCAGCTTGACCGGGACCCTCGCCGGGGAGCTGTTTTTT